These 14 T cell receptor beta chains originate from one sample sequenced in a study of beta chain features in type 1 diabetes. Investigators reverse transcribed all isolated RNA, so they sequenced expressed TCRB transcripts. Data came from immunoSEQ multiplex PCR; TCRdb stores just in-frame clones and leaves some out. The data contain 110,000 to 150,000 clones, nearly 9.5% of them seen just once; the ten biggest clones take up 0.68%. The sequenced material came from central memory CD4+ T cells from blood. The source is a young man in good health.

The J gene is TRBJ2-5, the V gene TRBV11-2; TRBD2 agrees at 10 bases. V lost 4 bases, J lost 4 bases, and 12 bases stayed unmatched. The CDR3 length is 17 residues. Germline V gene sequence: CDR1 SGHAT, CDR2 FQNNGV. For the CDR3, the DNA is TGTGCCAGCAGCTCTCAGCGGGGGGGCTTTGGGGGAGAGACCCAGTACTTC. It yields the protein CASSSQRGGFGGETQYF.

The chain has TRBV2 and TRBJ2-3; no clear D gene. V was pared by 5 bases and J by 4 bases, with 13 bases between. The germline CDR1 and CDR2 sequences are SNHLY and FYNNEI. The CDR3 has 14 amino acids. This chain's CDR3 is CASSYTIPADTQYF. The CDR3 coding sequence is TGTGCCAGCAGTTACACTATCCCGGCAGATACGCAGTATTTT.

This chain joins TRBV7-8 and TRBJ2-1, with TRBD2 matching 10 bases. Trimming took 2 bases from V and 2 from J; bases not matched to a gene: 3. The germline gives CDR1 SGHVS, CDR2 FQNEAQ. This CDR3 spans 16 amino acids. For the CDR3, the DNA is TGTGCCAGCAGCTTACAAGCGGGGGGGACCTACAATGAGCAGTTCTTC. Protein sequence: CASSLQAGGTYNEQFF. Together with reference TRBV7-8 and TRBJ2-1, the CDR3 gives the full variable domain: GAGVSQSPRYKVAKRGQDVALRCDPISGHVSLFWYQQALGQGPEFLTYFQNEAQLDKSGLPSDRFFAERPEGSVSTLKIQRTQQEDSAVYLCASSLQAGGTYNEQFFGPGTRLTVL.

The chain carries TRBV7-2 and TRBJ1-3, with D uncertain. The germline V gene encodes CDR1 SGHTA and CDR2 FQGNSA. This CDR3 comprises 13 residues. Trimming pared 5 bases from V and 0 bases from J, leaving 5 bases between. DNA for the CDR3: TGTGCCAGCAGCCCCTACTCTGGAAACACCATATATTTT. Protein: CASSPYSGNTIYF.

The rearrangement joins TRBV11-2 to TRBJ1-2; D unclear. CDR1 and CDR2 from the germline V gene are SGHAT and FQNNGV. Trimming pared 2 bases from V and 7 bases from J, leaving 14 bases between. CDR3 size: 14 residues. The CDR3 sequence: CASSLWGANGGYTF. In DNA, the CDR3 is TGTGCCAGCAGCTTATGGGGAGCTAACGGTGGCTACACCTTC.

The V and J genes are TRBV7-3 and TRBJ2-2; 10 bases are shared with TRBD2. CDR1 and CDR2 (germline): SGHTA, FQGTGA. The CDR3 totals 15 residues. V lost 5 bases to trimming and J lost 3 bases; unmatched junction nucleotides: 3. In nucleotides, the CDR3 is TGTGCCAGCAGCGGAACTAGCGGGGACACCGGGGAGCTGTTTTTT. This sequence encodes CASSGTSGDTGELFF.

This clone showed up just a few times. The J gene is TRBJ2-5, the V gene TRBV30; 8 bases align to TRBD1. CDR1 GTSNPN and CDR2 SVGIG come from the germline V gene (reference sequence). J was trimmed by 7 bases and V by 4 bases; bases with no gene match: 5. The CDR3 is 12 amino acids. The CDR3 bases are TGTGCCTGGAAGACAGGGGTAACGACCCAGTACTTC. Translating it yields CAWKTGVTTQYF.

This clone showed up just a few times. CDR3 DNA: TGTGCCAGCAGCCAAGATGACAGGGGGGATACCGGGGAGCTGTTTTTT. Protein: CASSQDDRGDTGELFF. This chain connects TRBV4-2 to TRBJ2-2; 9 bases are shared with TRBD1. Germline assignment: CDR1 LGHNA and CDR2 YNFKEQ. This CDR3 is built from 16 residues. The V segment lost 0 bases and the J segment 5 bases; nucleotides outside the gene matches: 4.

The chain couples TRBV5-6 to TRBJ1-2; TRBD1 is a possible D gene (5 bases). Germline CDR1 and CDR2: SGHDT and YYEEEE. There are 13 residues in the CDR3. The germline V and J ends were trimmed by 7 bases and 2 bases, with 12 bases remaining between them. CDR3 in amino acids: CASVRGSNYGYTF. The CDR3 DNA reads as TGTGCCAGCGTACGGGGGTCCAACTATGGCTACACCTTC.

The chain recombines TRBV7-8 with TRBJ2-1; 9 bases line up with TRBD2. The V segment lost 1 base and the J segment 0 bases; nucleotides outside the gene matches: 4. Germline values: CDR1 SGHVS, CDR2 FQNEAQ. There are 17 residues in the CDR3. CDR3 DNA sequence: TGTGCCAGCAGCTTAGGTGGAGCGGGGGGCTCCTACAATGAGCAGTTCTTC. This gives the protein CASSLGGAGGSYNEQFF.

This sequence joins TRBV7-2 and TRBJ2-7; D possibly corresponds to TRBD1 (6 bases). Trimming stripped 2 bases from V and 6 bases from J, with 11 bases between. This CDR3 has 13 residues. The germline gives CDR1 SGHTA, CDR2 FQGNSA. The CDR3 DNA sequence: TGTGCCAGCAGCTTAAACAGGGCGAGCGAGCAGTACTTC. It is translated as CASSLNRASEQYF.

This clone has a handful of counts. This chain uses TRBV7-9 with TRBJ2-1, with D uncertain. The CDR3 is 16 residues long. The germline CDR1 and CDR2 sequences are SEHNR and FQNEAQ (reference sequence). Trimming removed 1 base at V and 4 bases at J, with 14 bases between. This CDR3 is CASSLGRREAYNEQFF. The CDR3, as DNA: TGTGCCAGCAGCTTAGGGCGGCGTGAGGCTTACAATGAGCAGTTCTTC. The full variable domain, with the rest looked up from reference TRBV7-9 and TRBJ2-1, is DTGVSQNPRHKITKRGQNVTFRCDPISEHNRLYWYRQTLGQGPEFLTYFQNEAQLEKSRLLSDRFSAERPKGSFSTLEIQRTEQGDSAMYLCASSLGRREAYNEQFFGPGTRLTVL.

This clone was seen a handful of times. The genes are TRBV7-2 and TRBJ2-1; 8 bases are shared with TRBD1. The CDR3 sequence is 16 residues long. Trimming took 6 bases from V and 0 from J; bases not matched to a gene: 7. The germline V gene has CDR1 SGHTA and CDR2 FQGNSA. CDR3 residues: CASRDGQGSSYNEQFF. CDR3 nucleotides: TGTGCCAGCAGGGATGGACAGGGCAGCTCCTACAATGAGCAGTTCTTC.

This clone was detected only a few times. The J gene is TRBJ2-7, the V gene TRBV6-5; 9 bases agree with TRBD1. The CDR3 extends over 14 amino acids. From germline, CDR1 is MNHEY and CDR2 SVGAGI. V lost 7 bases to trimming and J lost 2 bases; unmatched junction nucleotides: 6. The CDR3 DNA is TGTGCCAGCACGTTAGGGACAGGGACCTACGAGCAGTACTTC. Translating it yields CASTLGTGTYEQYF.